The 26 T cell receptor beta chains below come from one sample, sequenced in a study of tumor-infiltrating lymphocytes in primary liver carcinoma. From 500 ng total RNA, TCR beta cDNA was generated with a primer in the constant region. A slightly modified ARM-PCR protocol with three nested multiplex PCR rounds produced these TCR beta libraries. Each of the first two PCR rounds ran roughly 10 cycles with TRBV1-TRBV30 forward and C-beta reverse primers. TCRdb recomputed calls from the multiplex PCR reads with MiXCR, one row per CDR3 protein. This sample yields 310,000 or so distinct CDR3 sequences, of which about three fifths are seen a single time; about 18% belongs to the top ten. Unsorted whole blood yielded the blood RNA, and germline DNA was also extracted. Sequencing was carried out using peripheral blood. Receptor source: a woman younger than 45 with primary liver carcinoma and hepatitis B virus infection.

About this clonotype: Mismatch with germline at one junction end may stem from a read error. The chain couples TRBV29-1 to TRBJ2-5; weak D call: TRBD2 (5 bases). CDR1 SQVTM and CDR2 ANQGSEA come from the germline V gene. This CDR3 contains 13 residues. This CDR3 reads CSVDGRARETQYF. CDR3 DNA sequence: TGTAGCGTTGATGGCCGGGCCCGAGAGACCCAGTACTTC.

Regarding this clonotype: This may arise from a read error, as a much more abundant clone is one base away. This chain uses TRBV12-3 or TRBV12-4 with TRBJ1-1, with D unclear. The CDR3 contains 14 residues. Between the trimmed V and J ends, which lost 7 bases and 1 base, there was a span of 13 bases. The CDR3 spells CASNPPRENTEAFF. CDR3 DNA: TGTGCCAGCAATCCTCCGAGGGAGAACACTGAAGCTTTCTTT.

This clonotype came up many times. The chain joins TRBV4-2 to TRBJ1-2; possible D gene TRBD1, 5 bases. Germline V gives CDR1 LGHNA, CDR2 YNFKEQ. The germline V and J ends were trimmed by 3 bases and 0 bases, with 11 bases remaining between them. This CDR3 spans 15 amino acids. CDR3 DNA: TGTGCCAGCAGCCAGGGCAGGGAAACTAACTATGGCTACACCTTC. It is translated as CASSQGRETNYGYTF.

Remarks on this clonotype: A much larger clone differs from this one at a single base, so this may be a read error. The chain links TRBV10-2 to TRBJ2-2; D might be TRBD2 (5 bases). CDR3 size: 13 residues. Germline V gene sequence: CDR1 WSHSY, CDR2 SAAADI. This CDR3 reads CTSSALGSGELFF. The CDR3 DNA reads TGCACCAGCAGTGCATTAGGGAGCGGGGAGCTGTTTTTT.

Comment on this clonotype: A single base separates this from a much larger clone, so it may be a read error. As DNA, the CDR3 is TGTGCCAGCAGTTATTTTACTTTTGGCAGCTCCTATAATTCACCCCTCCACTTT. Translated: CASSYFTFGSSYNSPLHF. The V gene is TRBV6-5, the J gene TRBJ1-6; D is unresolved. CDR3 length: 18 residues. Germline V gene sequence: CDR1 MNHEY, CDR2 SVGAGI. Trimming left V 3 bases short and J 0 bases short, with 15 bases between.

In regard to this clonotype: A read error may account for a junction end that differs from germline. This chain links TRBV4-3 with TRBJ2-5, with 8 positions matching TRBD2. The CDR3 length is 15 residues. CDR1 is LGHNA, CDR2 YSLEER, per germline. CDR3: CASSQQLAAGEIQYF. CDR3 in DNA: TGCGCCAGTAGCCAACAACTAGCGGCAGGGGAGATCCAGTACTTC.

Concerning this clonotype itself: This may be a read error: a much more frequent sequence differs by one nucleotide. The CDR3 DNA follows: TGCAGCGTTGTTCCTGGCGGGAGTGGGGGCACGCAGTATTTT. Residues: CSVVPGGSGGTQYF. The chain is built from TRBV29-1 and TRBJ2-3; possible D gene TRBD2, 7 bases. Trimming took 4 bases from V and 9 from J, leaving 20 bases between them. The germline V gene encodes CDR1 SQVTM and CDR2 ANQGSEA. The CDR3 loop spans 14 amino acids.

The gene calls are TRBV5-6 and TRBJ2-7; 10 positions agree with TRBD2. The CDR3 spans 16 residues. Germline lookup yields CDR1 SGHDT and CDR2 YYEEEE. Losses at the gene ends were 4 bases for V and 4 bases for J; bases not matched to a gene: 11. DNA for the CDR3: TGTGCCAGCAGCCCGATTAGCGGGAGGACCAGGTACGAGCAGTACTTC. It is translated as CASSPISGRTRYEQYF.

V gene TRBV6-1 combines with J gene TRBJ1-6; D is perhaps TRBD1 (6 bases). Germline assignment: CDR1 MNHNS and CDR2 SASEGT. This CDR3 spans 14 amino acids. V shed 6 bases and J shed 7 bases, with 13 bases lying between them. In DNA form, the CDR3 reads TGTGCCAGCAGCGACGGAGGGGGGAATTCACCCCTCCACTTT. This translates into CASSDGGGNSPLHF.

A word on this clonotype: This may be a read error: a much more frequent sequence differs by one nucleotide. The CDR3, as DNA: TGCGCCAGCAGCCTCTCGGGAGCAGGCGAGACCCATTACTTC. Protein sequence: CASSLSGAGETHYF. V is TRBV4-3 and J is TRBJ2-5; perhaps TRBD2 as D (6 bases). CDR1 and CDR2 (germline): LGHNA, YSLEER. This CDR3 region has 14 residues.

Of note for this clonotype: This may be a read error, as it is one base from a much larger clone. V and J are TRBV13 and TRBJ2-7, with D maybe TRBD1 (6 bases). Trimming took 4 bases from V and 9 from J, leaving 22 bases between them. Germline loops: CDR1 PRHDT, CDR2 FYEKMQ (reference sequence). The CDR3 runs 15 residues. The CDR3 region has the DNA TGTGCCAGCAGCTCGTGGGACAAAGGGCCGGAAGGGCAGTACTTC. Its translation: CASSSWDKGPEGQYF.

A word on this clonotype: Possible read error: a much larger clone is one base away. The CDR3 nucleotides read TGTGCCAGCAGTCCTGTTCGGGGCCGGAACACTGAAGCTTTCTTT. Its translation: CASSPVRGRNTEAFF. The chain links TRBV6-6 to TRBJ1-1; possibly TRBD1 for D (5 bases). V lost 5 bases, J lost 1 base, and 14 bases lay in between. The germline gives CDR1 MNHNY, CDR2 SVGAGI (reference sequence). The CDR3 is made up of 15 amino acids.

Only one count was recorded for this clonotype. J is TRBJ2-7 and V is TRBV7-2, with a tentative D call TRBD1 (5 bases). Germline CDR1 is SGHTA and CDR2 is FQGNSA. This CDR3 contains 14 residues. With 0 bases removed from V and 7 bases from J, the gap between germline ends came to 13 bases. CDR3 amino acids: CASSLALQGGEQYF. CDR3 nucleotides: TGTGCCAGCAGCTTAGCGCTTCAGGGTGGGGAGCAGTACTTC. Variable domain in full (rest from reference TRBV7-2 and TRBJ2-7): GAGVSQSPSNKVTEKGKDVELRCDPISGHTALYWYRQSLGQGLEFLIYFQGNSAPDKSGLPSDRFSAERTGGSVSTLTIQRTQQEDSAVYLCASSLALQGGEQYFGPGTRLTVT.

Note on this clonotype: At one end the junction does not follow the germline gene, possibly because of a read error. This chain uses TRBV4-3 with TRBJ1-6; 7 bases are shared with TRBD1. CDR3 length equals 18 residues. Per the germline V gene, CDR1 is LGHNA and CDR2 is YSLEER. The CDR3 DNA is TGCGCCGGCAGCCAATGGGTGACAGGGCTGGATAATAATTCACCCCTCCACTTT. It yields the protein CAGSQWVTGLDNNSPLHF.

DNA of the CDR3: TGCAGCGTTGATTTCTCGACAGATATGCAGCATTTT. This codes for CSVDFSTDMQHF. The genes are TRBV29-1 and TRBJ2-3; possibly TRBD1 for D (5 bases). The J call is uncertain, as TRBJ1-5 better fits the DNA end. Germline V gene lookup returns CDR1 SQVTM and CDR2 ANQGSEA. The CDR3 spans 12 residues.

A word on this clonotype: An end of the junction does not agree with germline; a read error may underlie this. The chain couples TRBV12-3 or TRBV12-4 to TRBJ2-7; TRBD2 matches 10 bases. This CDR3 spans 15 amino acids. CDR3 nucleotides: TGTACCAGCAGTTTAGTTAGCGGGAGGATCGACGAGCAGTACTTC. Translated, it gives CTSSLVSGRIDEQYF.

A remark on this clonotype: Being one base from a much bigger clone, this may be a read error. The chain has TRBV12-3 or TRBV12-4 and TRBJ2-5; D is perhaps TRBD1 (6 bases). This CDR3 has 13 amino acids. The CDR3 loop is CASSLGHKETQHF. CDR3 bases: TGTGCCAGCAGTCTGGGACATAAAGAGACCCAGCACTTC.

With regard to this clonotype: A single base separates this from a much larger clone, so it may be a read error. The chain links TRBV4-1 to TRBJ2-2; 10 bases map to TRBD2. CDR3 size: 17 residues. Trimming took 4 bases from V and 10 from J; bases not matched to a gene: 15. Germline CDR1 is MGHRA and CDR2 is YSYEKL. The CDR3 DNA is TGCGCCAGCAGCCGAAGCCTAGCGGGAGTATTCGCCGAGGAGCTGTTTTTT. It is translated as CASSRSLAGVFAEELFF.

This clonotype occurred many times. The chain uses TRBV12-3 or TRBV12-4 and TRBJ2-3; D unresolved. Trimming took off 7 bases at V and 4 bases at J, with 15 bases between the two ends. The CDR3 consists of 14 residues. The CDR3 DNA reads as TGTGCCAGCACCGACCCGGCACCGTCAGATACGCAGTATTTT. Its translation: CASTDPAPSDTQYF.

A remark on this clonotype: Because the CDR3 is missing its conserved closing phenylalanine or tryptophan, this is likely a read error. The chain uses TRBV11-2 and TRBJ2-1, with D maybe TRBD2 (7 bases). There are 14 residues in the CDR3. Germline CDR1 is SGHAT and CDR2 is FQNNGV. The CDR3: CASSLERGANEQFL. The CDR3 DNA is TGCGCCAGCAGCTTAGAACGGGGGGCGAATGAGCAGTTCCTC.

This clonotype was observed many times. The J gene is TRBJ1-1, the V gene TRBV12-5; D remains unclear. V lost 6 bases to trimming and J lost 1 base, with 9 bases between them. CDR3 length: 13 residues. CDR1 is LGHNT and CDR2 is FRNRAP in the germline V gene. CDR3 region: CASGPDGNTEAFF. CDR3 nucleotide sequence: TGTGCTAGTGGCCCTGACGGGAACACTGAAGCTTTCTTT. Full variable domain (missing parts from reference TRBV12-5 and TRBJ1-1): DARVTQTPRHKVTEMGQEVTMRCQPILGHNTVFWYRQTMMQGLELLAYFRNRAPLDDSGMPKDRFSAEMPDATLATLKIQPSEPRDSAVYFCASGPDGNTEAFFGQGTRLTVV.

The chain uses TRBV13 and TRBJ2-4, with 15 bases identical to TRBD2. After removal of 6 bases from V and 5 bases from J, the junction contained 8 bases not matched to a gene. Germline-derived CDR1 and CDR2 are PRHDT and FYEKMQ (reference sequence). This CDR3 spans 17 amino acids. The CDR3 is CASSIGLAGGPQNIQYF. CDR3 bases: TGTGCCAGCAGTATCGGACTAGCGGGAGGGCCCCAAAACATTCAGTACTTC.

As concerns this clonotype: A read error may explain this, as a much larger clone is one base away. The chain recombines TRBV4-3 with TRBJ2-3, with D perhaps matching TRBD2 (5 bases). The CDR3 spans 15 residues. Germline CDR1 reads LGHNA; CDR2 reads YSLEER. The CDR3, as DNA: TGCCCCAGCAGCCCATGGGGAGAGGGAGCAGATACGCAGTATTTT. This translates into CPSSPWGEGADTQYF.

The V call is TRBV29-1, the J call TRBJ2-7; 10 bases are shared with TRBD1. This CDR3 region has 15 residues. Unmatched junction bases numbered 10, after V lost 4 bases and J lost 4 bases. Germline-derived CDR1 and CDR2 are SQVTM and ANQGSEA. Here the CDR3 reads CSVADRTGGTYEQYF. The CDR3 nucleotides are TGCAGCGTTGCGGATAGGACAGGGGGTACGTACGAGCAGTACTTC.

On this clonotype itself: A single base separates this from a much larger clone, so it may be a read error. The chain couples TRBV6-6 to TRBJ2-3; no clear D gene. CDR1 MNHNY and CDR2 SVGAGI come from the germline V gene (reference sequence). The CDR3 extends over 13 amino acids. The DNA for the CDR3 is TGTACCAGCAGTTACTCCCTAGGAGATACGCAGTATTTT. As protein: CTSSYSLGDTQYF.

The DNA for the CDR3 is TGTGCCAGAAGTGACATCACCGGGGAGCTGTTTTTT. This codes for CARSDITGELFF. The V call is TRBV28, the J call TRBJ2-2; D gene ambiguous. Trimming cost V 9 bases and J 4 bases, with 9 bases left between them. The CDR3 totals 12 residues. The germline V gene encodes CDR1 MDHEN and CDR2 SYDVKM.